Each of the 17 T cell receptor beta chains below was sequenced from the same sample in a study of T cell responses to AZD1222 COVID-19 vaccine. Assay: immunoSEQ multiplex PCR; the TCRdb copy retains only in-frame clones and omits some. The profile covers 150,000 to 200,000 clones, with 80% to 95% appearing a single time and under 2% taken by the ten largest. Sequences were derived from peripheral blood, sampled 28 days after the second AZD1222 dose. The receptors were gathered from an adult who received the AZD1222 COVID-19 vaccine.

The chain joins TRBV3-1 (or the pseudogene TRBV3-2) to TRBJ2-5, with 13 bases aligning to TRBD2. This CDR3 region has 18 residues. V gave up 2 bases and J gave up 2 bases; unmatched junction bases: 8. The germline V gene encodes CDR1 LGHDT and CDR2 YNNKEL (reference sequence). CDR3: CASSQLTGTSGEQETQYF. The CDR3 bases are TGTGCCAGCAGCCAACTCACTGGGACTAGCGGGGAACAAGAGACCCAGTACTTC.

J is TRBJ1-1 and V is TRBV18; 11 bases match TRBD1. Trimming cost V 1 base and J 0 bases; bases outside gene matches: 13. CDR1 is KGHSH and CDR2 is LQKENI in the germline V gene. The CDR3 contains 20 residues. CDR3 in amino acids: CASSPLFRLDRGLMNTEAFF. DNA of the CDR3: TGTGCCAGCTCACCACTCTTTAGATTGGACAGGGGGCTTATGAACACTGAAGCTTTCTTT.

V usage is TRBV6-2 or TRBV6-3 and J usage is TRBJ1-4; perhaps TRBD1 as D (5 bases). Per the germline V gene, CDR1 is MNHEY and CDR2 is SVGEGT. The CDR3 consists of 12 residues. V shed 5 bases and J shed 8 bases, with 9 bases lying between them. The CDR3 nucleotides are TGTGCCAGCAGTACGACAGACGAAAAACTGTTTTTT. This gives the protein CASSTTDEKLFF.

The rearrangement uses TRBV18 and TRBJ1-1; D remains ambiguous. CDR1 and CDR2 from the germline V gene are KGHSH and LQKENI. There are 13 residues in the CDR3. Trimming removed 4 bases at V and 3 bases at J, with 9 bases between. The CDR3 is CASSRDPHTEAFF. In DNA, the CDR3 is TGTGCCAGCTCACGGGATCCTCACACTGAAGCTTTCTTT.

The chain employs TRBV4-1 and TRBJ1-5, with D perhaps TRBD1 (5 bases). Germline V gene lookup returns CDR1 MGHRA and CDR2 YSYEKL. This CDR3 contains 14 residues. With 4 bases removed from V and 1 base from J, the gap between germline ends came to 8 bases. CDR3: CASSPGTSNQPQHF. The CDR3 nucleotides are TGCGCCAGCAGCCCCGGGACGAGCAATCAGCCCCAGCATTTT.

The V call is TRBV7-8, the J call TRBJ1-1; possibly TRBD1 for D (5 bases). The CDR3 contains 14 residues. V was shortened by 1 base and J by 3 bases, with 9 bases between the two germline ends. Germline V gene lookup returns CDR1 SGHVS and CDR2 FQNEAQ. The CDR3 reads CASSLVMGDTEAFF. The CDR3 nucleotides read TGTGCCAGCAGCTTAGTGATGGGGGACACTGAAGCTTTCTTT.

The V and J genes are TRBV5-4 and TRBJ2-7; TRBD2 might be the D (6 bases). Germline CDR1 and CDR2: SGHNT and YYREEE (reference sequence). The CDR3 sequence is 14 residues long. V was clipped by 8 bases and J by 0 bases, with 15 bases between them. CDR3 nucleotide sequence: TGTGCCAGTTCGAGGGAGGATCTCTCCTACGAGCAGTACTTC. Its translation is CASSREDLSYEQYF. The full variable domain, in which reference TRBV5-4 and TRBJ2-7 provide the parts outside the CDR3, is ETGVTQSPTHLIKTRGQQVTLRCSSQSGHNTVSWYQQALGQGPQFIFQYYREEENGRGNFPPRFSGLQFPNYSSELNVNALELDDSALYLCASSREDLSYEQYFGPGTRLTVT.

The chain combines TRBV5-1 with TRBJ1-4; D is uncertain. V lost 5 bases and J 0 bases, leaving 11 bases between the germline ends. Germline V gene data show CDR1 as SGHRS and CDR2 as YFSETQ. The CDR3 runs 15 residues. This CDR3 is CASSPLLATNEKLFF. As DNA, the CDR3 is TGCGCCAGCAGTCCTTTACTGGCAACTAATGAAAAACTGTTTTTT. The variable domain in full, with the rest retrieved from reference TRBV5-1 and TRBJ1-4, is KAGVTQTPRYLIKTRGQQVTLSCSPISGHRSVSWYQQTPGQGLQFLFEYFSETQRNKGNFPGRFSGRQFSNSRSEMNVSTLELGDSALYLCASSPLLATNEKLFFGSGTQLSVL.

This rearrangement joins TRBV15 to TRBJ1-6; D not resolved. V lost 0 bases and J lost 0, with 9 bases in between. This CDR3 spans 17 amino acids. The germline gives CDR1 LNHNV, CDR2 YYDKDF (reference sequence). The CDR3 sequence: CATSRDRLSSYNSPLHF. The CDR3 region has the DNA TGTGCCACCAGCAGAGATCGGCTTAGCTCCTATAATTCACCCCTCCACTTT.

The rearrangement links TRBV5-1 to TRBJ2-7; possibly TRBD1 for D (5 bases). CDR3 length: 13 amino acids. Germline V gives CDR1 SGHRS, CDR2 YFSETQ. V was pared by 0 bases and J by 4 bases, with 8 bases between. CDR3 loop: CASSLAKGYEQYF. Here the CDR3 DNA reads TGCGCCAGCAGCTTGGCCAAGGGGTACGAGCAGTACTTC. The full variable domain, its missing parts supplied by reference TRBV5-1 and TRBJ2-7, is KAGVTQTPRYLIKTRGQQVTLSCSPISGHRSVSWYQQTPGQGLQFLFEYFSETQRNKGNFPGRFSGRQFSNSRSEMNVSTLELGDSALYLCASSLAKGYEQYFGPGTRLTVT.

The chain joins TRBV19 to TRBJ2-2; D gene uncertain. The germline CDR1 and CDR2 sequences are LNHDA and SQIVND (reference sequence). The CDR3 is 13 amino acids. V was clipped by 4 bases and J by 2 bases, with 5 bases between them. The CDR3 bases are TGTGCCAGTAGTACCCCAAACACCGGGGAGCTGTTTTTT. It translates to CASSTPNTGELFF.

The chain carries TRBV23-1 and TRBJ2-7; perhaps TRBD2 as D (5 bases). TRBV23-1 is treated as an ORF (open reading frame) with a function not yet certain. Trimming cost V 3 bases and J 2 bases, with 17 bases left between them. The CDR3 is 16 amino acids. CDR3 bases: TGCGCCAGCAGTCAGGGGTGGGGAGTTGAAACCTACGAGCAGTACTTC. Protein product: CASSQGWGVETYEQYF.

The chain combines TRBV20-1 with TRBJ2-5; unclear D gene. The germline V gene encodes CDR1 DFQATT and CDR2 SNEGSKA (reference sequence). CDR3 length: 11 residues. The ends were cut back, 3 bases at V and 5 bases at J, with 7 bases in the middle. This chain's CDR3 is CSASFGETQYF. The CDR3 DNA follows: TGCAGTGCTAGTTTTGGGGAGACCCAGTACTTC.

The chain uses TRBV15 and TRBJ1-5, with a weak D call TRBD1 (6 bases). The CDR3 length is 16 residues. V was cut by 1 base and J by 5 bases, with 15 bases left in between. Germline V gene lookup returns CDR1 LNHNV and CDR2 YYDKDF (reference sequence). The CDR3 loop is CATSRGKGEGDQPQHF. DNA for the CDR3: TGTGCCACCAGCAGAGGAAAGGGGGAGGGGGATCAGCCCCAGCATTTT. The full variable domain, with the rest looked up from reference TRBV15 and TRBJ1-5, is DAMVIQNPRYQVTQFGKPVTLSCSQTLNHNVMYWYQQKSSQAPKLLFHYYDKDFNNEADTPDNFQSRRPNTSFCFLDIRSPGLGDTAMYLCATSRGKGEGDQPQHFGDGTRLSIL.

The J gene is TRBJ2-1, the V gene TRBV29-1; D may be TRBD1 (5 bases). Trimming left V 2 bases short and J 5 bases short, with 16 bases between. CDR3 length: 15 residues. Germline V gene data show CDR1 as SQVTM and CDR2 as ANQGSEA. The CDR3 here is CSVETWQGVDNEQFF. CDR3 nucleotides: TGCAGCGTTGAAACATGGCAGGGCGTGGACAATGAGCAGTTCTTC.

V and J are TRBV18 and TRBJ1-2, with 9 bases identical to TRBD1. The CDR3 is made up of 14 amino acids. Germline trimming cut 8 bases from V and 6 bases from J; bases unmatched to any gene: 10. The germline CDR1 and CDR2 sequences are KGHSH and LQKENI. For the CDR3, the DNA is TGTGCCAGCGCAAAACCCGGGACAGGGAATGGCTACACCTTC. Its protein product is CASAKPGTGNGYTF. Variable domain in full (rest from reference TRBV18 and TRBJ1-2): NAGVMQNPRHLVRRRGQEARLRCSPMKGHSHVYWYRQLPEEGLKFMVYLQKENIIDESGMPKERFSAEFPKEGPSILRIQQVVRGDSAAYFCASAKPGTGNGYTFGSGTRLTVV.

The CDR3 is CASSTGLTGELFF. The CDR3, as DNA: TGTGCCAGTAGTACGGGACTCACCGGGGAGCTGTTTTTT. The chain uses TRBV19 and TRBJ2-2, with TRBD2 as a possible D gene (6 bases). Germline V CDR1 and CDR2: LNHDA, SQIVND (reference sequence). This CDR3 region has 13 residues. V lost 4 bases, J lost 4 bases, and 7 bases lay in between.